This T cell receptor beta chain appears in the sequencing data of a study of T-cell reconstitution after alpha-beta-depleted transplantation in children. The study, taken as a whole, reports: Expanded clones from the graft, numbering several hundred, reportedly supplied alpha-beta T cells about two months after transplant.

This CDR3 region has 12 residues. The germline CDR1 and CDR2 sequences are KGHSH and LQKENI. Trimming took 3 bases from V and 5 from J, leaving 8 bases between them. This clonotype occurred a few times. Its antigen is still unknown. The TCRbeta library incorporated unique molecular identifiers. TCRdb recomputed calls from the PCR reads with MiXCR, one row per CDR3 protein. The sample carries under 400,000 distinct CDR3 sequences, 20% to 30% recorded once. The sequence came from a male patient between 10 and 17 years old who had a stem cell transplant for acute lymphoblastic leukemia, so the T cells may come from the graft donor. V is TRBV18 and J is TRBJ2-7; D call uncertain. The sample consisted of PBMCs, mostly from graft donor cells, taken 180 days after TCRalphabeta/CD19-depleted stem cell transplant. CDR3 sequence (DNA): TGTGCCAGCTCACCGGTGTGGGACGAGCAGTACTTC. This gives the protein CASSPVWDEQYF.